This passage covers 27 T cell receptor beta chains from one sample sequenced in a study of T cell repertoires in cytomegalovirus infection. TCRdb reprocessed the reads via MiXCR and lists one record per CDR3 protein. The sample gives approximately 730,000 distinct CDR3 sequences, about 29% of which show up once; about 12% is in the top ten. The antigens these receptors bind are not known. Sequences were derived from cultured CD8+ T cells from PBMCs, sampled from culture after CMV antigen stimulation. These receptor sequences come from a human donor in good health (CMV status not recorded). Some clones in this sample may be carry-over from other donors' samples.

The chain uses TRBV29-1 and TRBJ2-5; 11 bases line up with TRBD2. This CDR3 comprises 15 residues. CDR1 and CDR2 from the germline V gene are SQVTM and ANQGSEA. V shed 6 bases, J shed 2 bases, and the junction held 8 bases outside the gene matches. The CDR3 loop reads CSVISGGARQETQYF. The CDR3 region has the DNA TGCAGCGTAATTAGCGGGGGGGCGAGGCAAGAGACCCAGTACTTC.

The table lists this clonotype with a few counts. The chain joins TRBV7-6 to TRBJ2-2; TRBD2 is a possible D gene (6 bases). CDR3 size: 15 residues. Germline V gene sequence: CDR1 SGHVS, CDR2 FNYEAQ. Trimming removed 5 bases from V and 4 bases from J, with 14 bases in between. CDR3: CASSQPGLGTGELFF. The CDR3 DNA reads as TGTGCCAGCAGCCAACCGGGACTTGGCACCGGGGAGCTGTTTTTT.

The chain couples TRBV11-3 to TRBJ2-1; a possible D gene is TRBD2 (6 bases). The CDR3 has 15 residues. Germline CDR1 and CDR2: SGHNT and YENEEA. Trimming took 3 bases from V and 6 from J, leaving 15 bases between them. CDR3 nucleotide sequence: TGTGCCAGCAGCTTCCCGGGGGTCGGTCCCAATGAGCAGTTCTTC. It specifies CASSFPGVGPNEQFF.

This clonotype was seen a few times. The genes are TRBV19 and TRBJ1-3, with TRBD1 identical over 9 bases. The junction had 9 bases not matched to a gene; V was cut back by 5 bases and J by 4 bases. The CDR3 totals 16 residues. CDR1 and CDR2 (germline): LNHDA, SQIVND (reference sequence). The CDR3 DNA sequence: TGTGCCAGTAGTCCGAGGGACAGGGCGGACGGAAACACCATATATTTT. It is translated as CASSPRDRADGNTIYF.

J is TRBJ2-7 and V is TRBV7-9; D may correspond to TRBD1 or TRBD2 (6 bases each). CDR3 length: 15 amino acids. V was pared by 6 bases and J by 7 bases, with 22 bases between. Looked up from germline, CDR1 is SEHNR and CDR2 is FQNEAQ (reference sequence). In DNA form, the CDR3 reads TGTGCCAGCAGTCCCTCTCAGGGGACTCTGGTTGAGCAGTACTTC. Amino acid sequence: CASSPSQGTLVEQYF. Drawing the rest from reference TRBV7-9 and TRBJ2-7, the complete variable domain is DTGVSQNPRHKITKRGQNVTFRCDPISEHNRLYWYRQTLGQGPEFLTYFQNEAQLEKSRLLSDRFSAERPKGSFSTLEIQRTEQGDSAMYLCASSPSQGTLVEQYFGPGTRLTVT.

There are a few counts of this clonotype. The CDR3 reads CASSQELDRGYNEQFF. In nucleotides, the CDR3 is TGCGCCAGCAGCCAAGAGTTGGACAGGGGCTACAATGAGCAGTTCTTC. This rearrangement joins TRBV4-1 to TRBJ2-1, with TRBD1 identical over 9 bases. The CDR3 has 16 amino acids. Germline assignment: CDR1 MGHRA and CDR2 YSYEKL. V was pared by 0 bases and J by 3 bases, with 3 bases of the junction left unmatched.

The table lists this clonotype with a few counts. The chain uses TRBV6-6 and TRBJ2-3; 7 bases agree with TRBD1. The CDR3 sequence is 14 residues long. V was pared by 2 bases and J by 2 bases, with 1 base of the junction left unmatched. Germline-derived CDR1 and CDR2 are MNHNY and SVGAGI (reference sequence). As DNA, the CDR3 is TGTGCCAGCAGTTACGGACAGGCCACAGATACGCAGTATTTT. Protein: CASSYGQATDTQYF.

The chain uses TRBV10-3 and TRBJ1-5, with TRBD1 identical over 7 bases. This CDR3 is 14 amino acids long. V lost 2 bases and J lost 6; bases outside the gene matches: 4. CDR1 and CDR2 (germline): ENHRY, SYGVKD. CDR3 sequence reads: CAISEDREGQPQHF. The CDR3 DNA follows: TGTGCCATCAGTGAGGACAGGGAGGGTCAGCCCCAGCATTTT.

The CDR3 bases are TGTGCCAGCGGGGTCGACAGCTCGAACACCGGGGAGCTGTTTTTT. Translated: CASGVDSSNTGELFF. The chain employs TRBV7-3 and TRBJ2-2; a weak D match, TRBD1 (5 bases). The V and J ends lost 8 bases and 0 bases respectively, with 13 bases between them. The CDR3 runs 15 residues. CDR1 and CDR2 (germline): SGHTA, FQGTGA.

V is TRBV4-3 and J is TRBJ2-1; D possibly matches TRBD1 or TRBD2 (5 bases each). CDR1 is LGHNA and CDR2 is YSLEER in the germline V gene. V was shortened by 4 bases and J by 5 bases, with 30 bases between the two germline ends. The CDR3 runs to 20 residues. The DNA for the CDR3 is TGCGCCAGCAGCCCCCGGACGGGACCCGTATTACCCAGGTATAACAATGAGCAGTTCTTC. Its protein product is CASSPRTGPVLPRYNNEQFF.

This clonotype was seen ten or more times. V usage is TRBV7-8 and J usage is TRBJ1-1; D is undetermined. The CDR3 totals 14 residues. Deletions cut 3 bases from V and 6 bases from J, with 14 bases between. Germline-derived CDR1 and CDR2 are SGHVS and FQNEAQ. This CDR3 is CASSFGPNVPEAFF. DNA for the CDR3: TGTGCCAGCAGCTTCGGCCCGAACGTGCCTGAAGCTTTCTTT.

The table lists this clonotype with a few counts. The gene calls are TRBV19 and TRBJ2-2; no definite D call. The V end was cut by 6 bases, the J end by 6 bases, with 5 bases between. The CDR3 is made up of 11 amino acids. From germline, CDR1 is LNHDA and CDR2 SQIVND (reference sequence). The CDR3, as DNA: TGTGCCAGTAGGGTCTCCGGGGAGCTGTTTTTT. Its translation is CASRVSGELFF.

The chain uses TRBV7-6 and TRBJ1-6, with no clear D. V was trimmed by 8 bases and J by 7 bases, leaving 9 bases between them. The CDR3 is 12 amino acids. Looked up from germline, CDR1 is SGHVS and CDR2 is FNYEAQ. CDR3 DNA: TGTGCCAGCCTAGGAGAGAATTCACCCCTCCACTTT. It specifies CASLGENSPLHF.

The CDR3: CSARDKQGASGANVLTF. The CDR3 DNA sequence: TGCAGTGCTAGAGATAAACAGGGGGCCTCTGGGGCCAACGTCCTGACTTTC. The chain combines TRBV20-1 with TRBJ2-6; 9 bases are a match to TRBD1. This CDR3 spans 17 amino acids. Trimming at V came to 0 bases and at J to 0 bases, leaving 3 bases not matched to a gene. The germline V gene has CDR1 DFQATT and CDR2 SNEGSKA (reference sequence).

The V gene is TRBV7-9, the J gene TRBJ2-5; D gene unclear. Trimming pared 2 bases from V and 3 bases from J, leaving 10 bases between. Per the germline V gene, CDR1 is SEHNR and CDR2 is FQNEAQ (reference sequence). The CDR3 contains 14 residues. CDR3 residues: CASSLMDGKETQYF. The CDR3 bases are TGTGCCAGCAGCTTAATGGACGGAAAAGAGACCCAGTACTTC.

The rearrangement links TRBV7-2 to TRBJ2-7, with D tentatively TRBD2 (5 bases). The CDR3 has 16 residues. Trimming took off 1 base at V and 4 bases at J, with 17 bases between the two ends. CDR1 SGHTA and CDR2 FQGNSA come from the germline V gene. The CDR3 DNA follows: TGTGCCAGCAGCTTAGTAGAGGGCAGTCCGGCGTACGAGCAGTACTTC. Translation gives CASSLVEGSPAYEQYF.

J is TRBJ1-6 and V is TRBV7-8; 8 bases agree with TRBD1. With V trimmed by 3 bases and J by 4 bases, 5 bases remained unmatched. The germline V gene encodes CDR1 SGHVS and CDR2 FQNEAQ. This CDR3 region has 16 residues. The CDR3 bases are TGTGCCAGCAGCTTTGAGGACAGGGAATATAATTCACCCCTCCACTTT. It is translated as CASSFEDREYNSPLHF.

The chain has TRBV20-1 and TRBJ1-2; no reliable D call. Germline CDR1 and CDR2: DFQATT and SNEGSKA (reference sequence). Trimming removed 2 bases from V and 0 bases from J, with 10 bases in between. There are 14 residues in the CDR3. The CDR3 sequence: CSARQATTNYGYTF. As DNA, the CDR3 is TGCAGTGCTAGACAGGCTACGACTAACTATGGCTACACCTTC.

This clonotype was detected many times. The CDR3 loop is CASSLGYTVNTGELFF. The DNA of the CDR3 is TGTGCCAGCAGCTTAGGATACACAGTGAACACCGGGGAGCTGTTTTTT. The V call is TRBV7-2, the J call TRBJ2-2, with D uncertain. The CDR3 runs to 16 residues. With 1 base removed from V and 1 base from J, the gap between germline ends came to 10 bases. CDR1 is SGHTA, CDR2 FQGNSA, per germline.

The chain recombines TRBV29-1 with TRBJ2-7, with D possibly TRBD2 on 5 matching bases. This CDR3 spans 13 amino acids. Germline assignment: CDR1 SQVTM and CDR2 ANQGSEA. V lost 6 bases, J lost 0 bases, and 12 bases lay in between. CDR3 loop: CSVEDGDSYEQYF. The DNA for the CDR3 is TGCAGCGTGGAGGACGGCGACTCCTACGAGCAGTACTTC.

This clonotype was seen at least ten times. The CDR3 protein is CASSLGTEINEKLFF. The CDR3 bases are TGTGCCAGCAGCTTAGGAACAGAGATTAATGAAAAACTGTTTTTT. The V and J genes are TRBV7-2 and TRBJ1-4; D not certain. This CDR3 is built from 15 residues. Germline V CDR1 and CDR2: SGHTA, FQGNSA. V lost 1 base, J lost 4 bases, and 10 bases lay in between.

In its sample, this clonotype was seen many times. The chain combines TRBV7-9 with TRBJ1-3, with 8 positions matching TRBD1. The ends lost 5 bases at V and 0 bases at J; junction bases unmatched: 12. The CDR3 is made up of 18 amino acids. In germline, CDR1 is SEHNR, CDR2 FQNEAQ (reference sequence). CDR3 protein: CASSHWTGTGFSGNTIYF. The CDR3 DNA is TGTGCCAGCAGCCATTGGACCGGGACAGGATTCTCTGGAAACACCATATATTTT.

The rearrangement links TRBV6-5 to TRBJ2-7; TRBD2 matches at 9 bases. V dropped 9 bases and J dropped 3; count of bases not matched to a gene: 9. CDR3 length equals 14 residues. Looked up from germline, CDR1 is MNHEY and CDR2 is SVGAGI. In DNA, the CDR3 is TGTGCCAGTGGGAGAGCGGGGGGAGACTACGAGCAGTACTTC. Protein product: CASGRAGGDYEQYF.

This clonotype was counted many times. The V gene is TRBV7-8, the J gene TRBJ2-3, with 8 bases lining up with TRBD1. This CDR3 region has 15 residues. With V trimmed by 5 bases and J by 3 bases, 7 bases remained unmatched. Germline CDR1 reads SGHVS; CDR2 reads FQNEAQ. The CDR3 nucleotides read TGTGCCAGCAGCCCGAGGACAGGGAATACAGATACGCAGTATTTT. This encodes CASSPRTGNTDTQYF.

This chain links TRBV12-3 or TRBV12-4 with TRBJ2-7; either TRBD1 or TRBD2 may fit D (5 bases each). This CDR3 is 15 amino acids long. The V end lost 2 bases, the J end lost 6 bases, and 17 bases lay between the germline ends. CDR3 loop: CASSLSGANAGEQYV. In DNA, the CDR3 is TGTGCCAGCAGTTTATCCGGGGCCAACGCGGGCGAGCAGTACGTC.

The chain is built from TRBV27 and TRBJ1-5; D uncertain. The CDR3 has 14 residues. Looked up from germline, CDR1 is MNHEY and CDR2 is SMNVEV (reference sequence). Trimming shortened V by 5 bases and J by 0 bases, and 8 bases separated the two germline ends. The CDR3 loop is CASSVSHSNQPQHF. CDR3 DNA sequence: TGTGCCAGCAGTGTTTCACATAGCAATCAGCCCCAGCATTTT.

In its sample, this clonotype was seen a few times. J is TRBJ2-1 and V is TRBV20-1; 11 nucleotides line up with TRBD2. The length of the CDR3 is 14 residues. V gave up 3 bases and J gave up 9 bases; unmatched junction bases: 7. Germline values: CDR1 DFQATT, CDR2 SNEGSKA (reference sequence). CDR3: CSASPLAGGSEQFF. DNA for the CDR3: TGCAGTGCTAGCCCCCTAGCGGGAGGTAGTGAGCAGTTCTTC.